The 22 T cell receptor beta chains presented below share a single source sample, sequenced in a study of T cells after yellow fever vaccination (dated by TCRdb to between 2019 and 2020). Libraries were prepared through 5' RACE. This sample was sequenced with an Illumina HiSeq 2500. TCRdb trimmed the raw reads at Q25, called clones with MiXCR and kept productive beta chains. Records with the same CDR3 protein are collapsed into one entry carrying the most frequent genes and DNA. The sample table records 350,000 or so distinct CDR3 sequences; roughly 8.6% of these occur just once. Jointly, the top ten make up 17% of the sample. Taken with the paper, the label for treatment or condition translates to: live attenuated yellow fever vaccine strain. The sample consisted of PBMCs, taken about 41 days after the first yellow fever vaccination. These receptors were taken from a young man who received the YFV17D yellow fever vaccine.

The chain employs TRBV7-8 and TRBJ1-2; 9 bases map to TRBD1. CDR3 length: 14 amino acids. Germline CDR1 is SGHVS and CDR2 is FQNEAQ. V dropped 5 bases and J dropped 8; count of bases not matched to a gene: 9. CDR3 DNA sequence: TGTGCCAGCAGCACGTGGGACAGGGCATTCGGCTACACCTTC. Protein: CASSTWDRAFGYTF. Using reference TRBV7-8 and TRBJ1-2 for the parts outside the CDR3, the full variable domain is GAGVSQSPRYKVAKRGQDVALRCDPISGHVSLFWYQQALGQGPEFLTYFQNEAQLDKSGLPSDRFFAERPEGSVSTLKIQRTQQEDSAVYLCASSTWDRAFGYTFGSGTRLTVV.

This chain connects TRBV2 to TRBJ2-7; tentative D call: TRBD2 (5 bases). The V end lost 3 bases, the J end lost 0 bases, and 9 bases lay between the germline ends. Germline CDR1 is SNHLY and CDR2 is FYNNEI. This CDR3 has 14 amino acids. The CDR3 DNA reads as TGTGCCAGCAGTGATCAAGGGAGCTCCTACGAGCAGTACTTC. The encoded protein is CASSDQGSSYEQYF.

This sequence joins TRBV10-3 and TRBJ1-3; D gene uncertain. Germline CDR1 and CDR2: ENHRY and SYGVKD. V lost 11 bases, J lost 0 bases, and 11 bases lay in between. The CDR3 extends over 13 amino acids. Here the CDR3 reads CAFEALSGNTIYF. CDR3 DNA sequence: TGTGCCTTTGAAGCTCTCTCTGGAAACACCATATATTTT.

This chain joins TRBV7-2 and TRBJ2-7, with D unclear. The CDR3 runs to 13 residues. Looked up from germline, CDR1 is SGHTA and CDR2 is FQGNSA. V was cut by 4 bases and J by 5 bases, with 12 bases left in between. The CDR3 spells CASSSLVIDEQYF. The CDR3 DNA is TGTGCCAGCAGCTCCCTTGTTATAGACGAGCAGTACTTC.

Ten or more counts support this clonotype. This chain links TRBV11-1 with TRBJ2-3, with 11 positions matching TRBD2. The CDR3 consists of 18 residues. In germline, CDR1 is SGHAT, CDR2 FQDESV (reference sequence). Trimming cost V 5 bases and J 3 bases; bases outside gene matches: 13. The CDR3 reads CASSPRSLAGGRTDTQYF. CDR3 in DNA: TGTGCCAGCAGCCCAAGGAGTCTAGCGGGGGGCCGAACAGATACGCAGTATTTT.

This clonotype has a handful of counts. This sequence joins TRBV6-2 or TRBV6-3 and TRBJ2-6; possible D gene TRBD2, 6 bases. The germline V gene encodes CDR1 MNHEY and CDR2 SVGEGT. Trimming left V 8 bases short and J 2 bases short, with 10 bases between. The CDR3 runs 14 residues. The CDR3 DNA reads TGTGCCAGCCTAGCGTCCGCTGGGGCCAACGTCCTGACTTTC. Translation: CASLASAGANVLTF.

This clonotype was counted between two and nine times. This chain joins TRBV5-1 and TRBJ1-6; D remains ambiguous. CDR3 length equals 14 residues. Germline CDR1 SGHRS, CDR2 YFSETQ. The V and J ends lost 4 bases and 8 bases respectively, with 13 bases between them. The CDR3 reads CASSPDGLYSPLHF. The CDR3 DNA follows: TGCGCCAGCAGCCCTGACGGATTATATTCACCCCTCCACTTT.

The sample holds a few counts of this clonotype. CDR3 region: CSVATMNTEAFF. CDR3 sequence (DNA): TGCAGCGTCGCTACCATGAACACTGAAGCTTTCTTT. This chain links TRBV29-1 with TRBJ1-1, with D unresolved. Per germline, CDR1 SQVTM and CDR2 ANQGSEA. V was trimmed by 6 bases and J by 0 bases, leaving 8 bases between them. CDR3 length equals 12 residues.

The gene calls are TRBV7-3 and TRBJ2-1; 8 bases match TRBD2. The CDR3 extends over 16 amino acids. Germline loops: CDR1 SGHTA, CDR2 FQGTGA. With 2 bases clipped from V and 2 bases from J, the junction kept 5 bases outside the gene matches. The CDR3 loop reads CASSLGAGATYNEQFF. In nucleotides, the CDR3 is TGTGCCAGCAGCTTAGGAGCGGGGGCAACCTACAATGAGCAGTTCTTC.

The CDR3: CATKTGGATNEKLFF. CDR3 DNA: TGTGCCACCAAGACTGGGGGTGCAACTAATGAAAAACTGTTTTTT. This chain connects TRBV10-3 to TRBJ1-4; weak D call: TRBD1 (5 bases). Germline V gene data show CDR1 as ENHRY and CDR2 as SYGVKD. The CDR3 has 15 residues. V lost 10 bases and J lost 0, with 15 bases in between.

The chain combines TRBV6-1 with TRBJ1-2; D remains unclear. CDR1 and CDR2 from the germline V gene are MNHNS and SASEGT. The length of the CDR3 is 13 residues. Trimming took off 9 bases at V and 2 bases at J, with 13 bases between the two ends. Written as DNA, the CDR3 is TGTGCCAGTAGGACCCTAGAAAACTATGGCTACACCTTC. Protein sequence: CASRTLENYGYTF.

There are a few counts of this clonotype. V and J are TRBV5-6 and TRBJ1-2, with D perhaps matching TRBD1 (5 bases). The CDR3 is 13 amino acids. Germline loops: CDR1 SGHDT, CDR2 YYEEEE. The V end lost 0 bases, the J end lost 7 bases, and 10 bases lay between the germline ends. The DNA for the CDR3 is TGTGCCAGCAGCTTGGGAGGGGCTGGTGGCTACACCTTC. It specifies CASSLGGAGGYTF.

Only a few counts were recorded for this clonotype. The chain is built from TRBV5-1 and TRBJ2-3; the match to TRBD2 covers 11 bases. CDR1 and CDR2 (germline): SGHRS, YFSETQ. The length of the CDR3 is 16 residues. Unmatched junction bases numbered 8, after V lost 8 bases and J lost 0 bases. The CDR3 nucleotides read TGCGCCAGTACTAGCGGGGGCCGATCTAGCACAGATACGCAGTATTTT. Residues: CASTSGGRSSTDTQYF. The whole variable domain, filled in from reference TRBV5-1 and TRBJ2-3, reads KAGVTQTPRYLIKTRGQQVTLSCSPISGHRSVSWYQQTPGQGLQFLFEYFSETQRNKGNFPGRFSGRQFSNSRSEMNVSTLELGDSALYLCASTSGGRSSTDTQYFGPGTRLTVL.

This clonotype appeared a few times. J is TRBJ1-4 and V is TRBV5-6; perhaps TRBD1 as D (6 bases). The CDR3 totals 15 residues. Germline V gene data show CDR1 as SGHDT and CDR2 as YYEEEE. Trimming took 0 bases from V and 11 from J, leaving 17 bases between them. The CDR3 nucleotides read TGTGCCAGCAGCTTGGAGGCCAGGGGTTTCGTCAAACTGTTTTTT. Residues: CASSLEARGFVKLFF. The full variable domain, in which reference TRBV5-6 and TRBJ1-4 provide the parts outside the CDR3, is DAGVTQSPTHLIKTRGQQVTLRCSPKSGHDTVSWYQQALGQGPQFIFQYYEEEERQRGNFPDRFSGHQFPNYSSELNVNALLLGDSALYLCASSLEARGFVKLFFGSGTQLSVL.

This clonotype came up a few times. The CDR3 reads CASFSDREAFF. CDR3 DNA sequence: TGTGCCAGCTTTTCGGACAGGGAAGCTTTCTTT. The chain carries TRBV6-1 and TRBJ1-1; 7 nucleotides match TRBD1. Germline V gives CDR1 MNHNS, CDR2 SASEGT. With V trimmed by 8 bases and J by 8 bases, 5 bases remained unmatched. CDR3 length equals 11 residues.

This rearrangement joins TRBV4-3 to TRBJ1-2; perhaps TRBD1 as D (5 bases). The V end was cut by 1 base, the J end by 4 bases, with 16 bases between. CDR1 is LGHNA, CDR2 YSLEER, per germline. This CDR3 comprises 16 residues. The CDR3, as DNA: TGCGCCAGCAGCCAAGTCGGTGAGGGGAGAAGCTATGGCTACACCTTC. Translation: CASSQVGEGRSYGYTF.

This clonotype came up a few times. The chain couples TRBV4-2 to TRBJ2-7; D call uncertain. The CDR3 has 16 amino acids. Germline CDR1 and CDR2: LGHNA and YNFKEQ. V lost 0 bases and J 6 bases, leaving 18 bases between the germline ends. CDR3 residues: CASSQDNQRPPGEQYF. CDR3 in DNA: TGTGCCAGCAGCCAAGATAACCAGCGACCGCCGGGCGAGCAGTACTTC.

V and J are TRBV6-4 and TRBJ1-2; 7 nucleotides line up with TRBD1. J was trimmed by 3 bases and V by 7 bases; bases with no gene match: 8. The CDR3 runs to 14 residues. CDR1 MRHNA and CDR2 SNTAGT come from the germline V gene. Here the CDR3 reads CASTPGRGDYGYTF. In DNA, the CDR3 is TGTGCCAGCACCCCGGGCAGGGGGGACTATGGCTACACCTTC.

The V and J genes are TRBV7-3 and TRBJ2-5; 11 bases map to TRBD2. Germline V gene lookup returns CDR1 SGHTA and CDR2 FQGTGA. V was clipped by 2 bases and J by 4 bases; unmatched bases: 3. The CDR3 sequence is 15 residues long. CDR3 amino acids: CASSLYSGGGETQYF. For the CDR3, the DNA is TGTGCCAGCAGCTTATATAGCGGGGGGGGAGAGACCCAGTACTTC.

The V call is TRBV18, the J call TRBJ1-3; 8 nucleotides align to TRBD1. CDR1 is KGHSH and CDR2 is LQKENI in the germline V gene. With V trimmed by 2 bases and J by 0 bases, 6 bases remained unmatched. There are 17 residues in the CDR3. This CDR3 reads CASSPRRQGSSGNTIYF. CDR3 in DNA: TGTGCCAGCTCACCAAGGCGACAGGGGAGCTCTGGAAACACCATATATTTT.

V and J are TRBV19 and TRBJ2-3, with D unresolved. V lost 5 bases and J 1 base, leaving 13 bases between the germline ends. The CDR3 totals 15 residues. Germline V gene sequence: CDR1 LNHDA, CDR2 SQIVND (reference sequence). Here the CDR3 DNA reads TGTGCCAGTAGTGCAGGACCACCAGGCACAGATACGCAGTATTTT. It yields the protein CASSAGPPGTDTQYF.

The V and J genes are TRBV5-1 and TRBJ2-1, with D perhaps matching TRBD1 or TRBD2 (5 bases each). The CDR3 is 18 amino acids. V gave up 4 bases and J gave up 5 bases, with 25 bases separating them. Germline CDR1 is SGHRS and CDR2 is YFSETQ. The CDR3 sequence is CASSPRRMGLSIDNEQFF. The CDR3 DNA follows: TGCGCCAGCAGCCCGCGGAGGATGGGGCTTAGTATCGACAATGAGCAGTTCTTC.